This T cell receptor (beta chain) was identified in a study of cytomegalovirus exposure and HLA in healthy donors. V shed 6 bases, J shed 4 bases, and the junction held 3 bases outside the gene matches. The germline gives CDR1 MNHEY, CDR2 SMNVEV (reference sequence). The CDR3 has 14 residues. The PCR was carried out with 60 Vbeta primers and 13 Jbeta primers. Libraries were prepared by immunoSEQ multiplex PCR; TCRdb keeps only in-frame clonotypes and omits some of them. The sample includes fewer than 200,000 clones, 72% of them seen just once. Sequencing input: PBMCs. The clonotype comes from a human donor in good health. The J gene is TRBJ1-1, the V gene TRBV27; the match to TRBD1 covers 12 bases. CDR3 DNA: TGTGCCAGCAGGAAGGGACAGGGGGCCACTGAAGCTTTCTTT. Its translation is CASRKGQGATEAFF.